Sequencing of this TCR beta chain was carried out in a study of T cell changes during pregnancy in multiple sclerosis. Germline CDR1 LNHDA, CDR2 SQIVND (reference sequence). With 5 bases clipped from V and 6 bases from J, the junction kept 6 bases outside the gene matches. The length of the CDR3 is 13 residues. TCRdb's copy holds only in-frame clones and misses some; the assay was immunoSEQ multiplex PCR. The profile covers approximately 100,000 clones, with more than 80% appearing a single time and 1% to 1.5% taken by the ten largest. The specimen comprised peripheral blood, sampled in the second trimester of pregnancy. The chain couples TRBV19 to TRBJ1-2; 7 bases fit TRBD1. The TCR sequence derives from a female donor with multiple sclerosis, enrolled in a pregnancy study. The CDR3 DNA reads TGTGCCAGTAGTTTTACAGGGGATAATGGCTACACCTTC. Its protein product is CASSFTGDNGYTF.